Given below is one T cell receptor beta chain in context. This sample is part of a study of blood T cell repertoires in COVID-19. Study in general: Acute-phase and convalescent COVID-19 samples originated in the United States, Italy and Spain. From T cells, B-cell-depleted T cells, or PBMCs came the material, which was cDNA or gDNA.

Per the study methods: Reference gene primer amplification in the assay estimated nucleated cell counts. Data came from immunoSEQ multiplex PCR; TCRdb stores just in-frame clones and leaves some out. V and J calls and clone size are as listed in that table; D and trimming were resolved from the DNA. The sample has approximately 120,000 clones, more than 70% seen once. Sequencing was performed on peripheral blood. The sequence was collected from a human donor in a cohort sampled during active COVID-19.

For the CDR3, the DNA is TGTGCCAGCAGTCTTGGGACAGGGGGCACTGAAGCTTTCTTT. This codes for CASSLGTGGTEAFF. V is TRBV27 and J is TRBJ1-1; 11 bases agree with TRBD1. The V gene's germline CDR1 is MNHEY and CDR2 SMNVEV (reference sequence). This CDR3 comprises 14 residues. The junction had 3 bases not matched to a gene; V was cut back by 5 bases and J by 4 bases.